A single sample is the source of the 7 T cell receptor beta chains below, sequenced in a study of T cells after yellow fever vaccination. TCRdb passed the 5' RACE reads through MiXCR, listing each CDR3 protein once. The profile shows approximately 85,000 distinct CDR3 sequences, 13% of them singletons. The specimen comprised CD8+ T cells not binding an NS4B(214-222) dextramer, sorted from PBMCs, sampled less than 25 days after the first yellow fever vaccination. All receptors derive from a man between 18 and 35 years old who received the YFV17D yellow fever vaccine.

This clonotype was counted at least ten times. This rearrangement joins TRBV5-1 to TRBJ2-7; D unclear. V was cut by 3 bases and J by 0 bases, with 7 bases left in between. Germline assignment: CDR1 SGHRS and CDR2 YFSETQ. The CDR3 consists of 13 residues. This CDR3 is CASSSPSSYEQYF. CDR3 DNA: TGCGCCAGCAGCTCCCCGAGCTCCTACGAGCAGTACTTC.

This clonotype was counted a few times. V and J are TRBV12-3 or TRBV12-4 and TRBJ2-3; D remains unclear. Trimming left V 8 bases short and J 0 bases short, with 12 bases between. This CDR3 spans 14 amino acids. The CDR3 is CASGAASSTDTQYF. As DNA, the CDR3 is TGTGCCAGCGGCGCAGCGTCTAGCACAGATACGCAGTATTTT.

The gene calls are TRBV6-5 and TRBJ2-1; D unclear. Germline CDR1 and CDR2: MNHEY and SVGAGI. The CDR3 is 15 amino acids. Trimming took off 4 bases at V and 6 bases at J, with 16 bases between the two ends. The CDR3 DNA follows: TGTGCCAGCAGTTCAGACCAGATAGGTGCCAATGAGCAGTTCTTC. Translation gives CASSSDQIGANEQFF.

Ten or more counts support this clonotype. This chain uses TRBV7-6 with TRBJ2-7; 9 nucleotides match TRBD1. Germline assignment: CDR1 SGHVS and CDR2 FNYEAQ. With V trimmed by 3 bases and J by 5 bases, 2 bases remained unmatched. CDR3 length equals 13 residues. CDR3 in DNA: TGTGCCAGCAGCTTGACAGGGGGGAACGAGCAGTACTTC. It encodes CASSLTGGNEQYF.

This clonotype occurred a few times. CDR3 region: CATSRGHSYEQYV. CDR3 DNA sequence: TGTGCCACCAGCAGAGGACACTCCTACGAGCAGTACGTC. The chain uses TRBV15 and TRBJ2-7, with D unresolved. Germline assignment: CDR1 LNHNV and CDR2 YYDKDF (reference sequence). The CDR3 totals 13 residues. Deletions cut 1 base from V and 0 bases from J, with 4 bases between.

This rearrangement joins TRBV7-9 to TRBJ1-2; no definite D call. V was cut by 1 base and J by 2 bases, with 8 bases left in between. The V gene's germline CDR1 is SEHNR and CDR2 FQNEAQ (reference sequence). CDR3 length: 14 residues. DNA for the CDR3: TGTGCCAGCAGCTTAGGTCCAGTAAACTATGGCTACACCTTC. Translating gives CASSLGPVNYGYTF.

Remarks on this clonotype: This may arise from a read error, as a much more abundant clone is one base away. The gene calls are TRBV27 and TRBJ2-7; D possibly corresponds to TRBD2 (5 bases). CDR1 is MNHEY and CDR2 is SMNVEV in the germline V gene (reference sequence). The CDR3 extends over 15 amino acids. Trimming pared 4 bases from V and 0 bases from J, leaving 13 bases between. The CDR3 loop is CASSSERASSYEQYF. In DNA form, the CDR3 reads TGTGCCAGCAGTTCAGAGAGGGCTAGCTCCTACGAGCAGTACTTC.